These T cell receptor beta chains were read from a single sample in a study of T cell responses to AZD1222 COVID-19 vaccine. Libraries were prepared by immunoSEQ multiplex PCR; TCRdb keeps only in-frame clonotypes and omits some of them. The table shows tens of thousands of clones, with just over 90% occurring only once. Sequenced here: peripheral blood, sampled on day 0 of AZD1222 vaccination. All receptors derive from an adult in good health. Each CDR3 is given with its conserved first and last residue. The D gene is left open where the match is weak. Not all rows give a size; the values are once, few, many and, for expanded clones, a class.

v_gene: TRBV5-4
abundance: once
d_gene: -
j_gene: TRBJ1-1
CDR3nt: TGTGCCAGCAGCTTACAGGGAGTGAACACTGAAGCTTTCTTT
CDR3aa: CASSLQGVNTEAFF

v_gene: TRBV6-6
abundance: -
d_gene: TRBD1
j_gene: TRBJ1-1
CDR3nt: TGTGCCAGCAGGGCAGGACAGGTGAACACTGAAGCTTTCTTT
CDR3aa: CASRAGQVNTEAFF

v_gene: TRBV6-2/TRBV6-3
abundance: -
d_gene: -
j_gene: TRBJ2-1
CDR3nt: TGTGCCAGCAGTACGGACGGCAACAATGAGCAGTTCTTC
CDR3aa: CASSTDGNNEQFF

v_gene: TRBV7-9
abundance: -
d_gene: -
j_gene: TRBJ1-5
CDR3nt: TGTGCCAGCAGCTCCACAGGGACCCATCAGCCCCAGCATTTT
CDR3aa: CASSSTGTHQPQHF

v_gene: TRBV7-3
abundance: -
d_gene: -
j_gene: TRBJ2-1
CDR3nt: TGTGCCAGCAGCTTCCGGGACCACAATGAGCAGTTCTTC
CDR3aa: CASSFRDHNEQFF

v_gene: TRBV6-5
abundance: -
d_gene: -
j_gene: TRBJ1-2
CDR3nt: TGTGCCAGCAGTTACTCTACAGGGAGAGCTAACTATGGCTACACCTTC
CDR3aa: CASSYSTGRANYGYTF

v_gene: TRBV5-6
abundance: few
d_gene: -
j_gene: TRBJ2-3
CDR3nt: TGTGCCAGCAGCTTGGCCTTATCACTCACAGATACGCAGTATTTT
CDR3aa: CASSLALSLTDTQYF

v_gene: TRBV18
abundance: few
d_gene: -
j_gene: TRBJ2-1
CDR3nt: TGTGCCAGCTCACTCCTAAAGGACAATACCTTCTACAATGAGCAGTTCTTC
CDR3aa: CASSLLKDNTFYNEQFF

v_gene: TRBV2
abundance: -
d_gene: -
j_gene: TRBJ1-6
CDR3nt: TGTGCCAGCAGTGAGGCAGGGATCTCGTGGTCACCCCTCCACTTT
CDR3aa: CASSEAGISWSPLHF

v_gene: TRBV5-1
abundance: -
d_gene: -
j_gene: TRBJ2-1
CDR3nt: TGCGCCAGCAGCTTGGAGAGGCCCCCTGGGGAGTTCTTC
CDR3aa: CASSLERPPGEFF

v_gene: TRBV5-1
abundance: -
d_gene: -
j_gene: TRBJ2-1
CDR3nt: TGCGCCAGCAGCATACAGGGAGATTCCTACAATGAGCAGTTCTTC
CDR3aa: CASSIQGDSYNEQFF

v_gene: TRBV28
abundance: -
d_gene: -
j_gene: TRBJ2-5
CDR3nt: TGTGCCAGCAGTTCCAATGTAGAGACCCAGTACTTC
CDR3aa: CASSSNVETQYF

v_gene: TRBV30
abundance: -
d_gene: -
j_gene: TRBJ2-1
CDR3nt: TGTGCCGTCGGGAAGGTTATAGGTGAGCAGTTCTTC
CDR3aa: CAVGKVIGEQFF

v_gene: TRBV5-1
abundance: -
d_gene: TRBD2
j_gene: TRBJ2-3
CDR3nt: TGCGCCAGCAGCGTGGGAAGTAGCGGGGGGGTTCGCACAGATACGCAGTATTTT
CDR3aa: CASSVGSSGGVRTDTQYF

v_gene: TRBV4-1
abundance: -
d_gene: TRBD1
j_gene: TRBJ1-1
CDR3nt: TGCGCCAGCAGCCAAGCGGTGTGGGACAGGGGCCGTCGTGGGACTGAAGCTTTCTTT
CDR3aa: CASSQAVWDRGRRGTEAFF

v_gene: TRBV6-5
abundance: -
d_gene: TRBD2
j_gene: TRBJ2-5
CDR3nt: TGTGCCAGCAGTTTTCTGGGAACTAGCGGGCTAACCCAGTACTTC
CDR3aa: CASSFLGTSGLTQYF

v_gene: TRBV28
abundance: -
d_gene: -
j_gene: TRBJ2-7
CDR3nt: TGTGCCAGCAGTCCTGGGGGGTTTGGACTTCGGCCCAGCTACGAGCAGTACTTC
CDR3aa: CASSPGGFGLRPSYEQYF

v_gene: TRBV3-1/TRBV3-2
abundance: -
d_gene: -
j_gene: TRBJ1-6
CDR3nt: TGTGCCAGCAGCCCAACTTATAATTCACCCCTCCACTTT
CDR3aa: CASSPTYNSPLHF

v_gene: TRBV6-5
abundance: -
d_gene: -
j_gene: TRBJ1-1
CDR3nt: TGTGCCAGCACGTGGGGCGCCCTAAACACTGAAGCTTTCTTT
CDR3aa: CASTWGALNTEAFF

v_gene: TRBV18
abundance: -
d_gene: -
j_gene: TRBJ1-1
CDR3nt: TGTGCCAGCTCACCACGGGGACCGTCCGGCTCAGCGATGAACACTGAAGCTTTCTTT
CDR3aa: CASSPRGPSGSAMNTEAFF

v_gene: TRBV19
abundance: -
d_gene: TRBD1
j_gene: TRBJ2-7
CDR3nt: TGTGCCAGTAGTATTTCGGGACAGGGGATGCGCGAGCAGTACTTC
CDR3aa: CASSISGQGMREQYF

v_gene: TRBV18
abundance: once
d_gene: -
j_gene: TRBJ1-1
CDR3nt: TGTGCCAGCTCACCCCCGTCAGGGTGGAACACTGAAGCTTTCTTT
CDR3aa: CASSPPSGWNTEAFF

v_gene: TRBV28
abundance: -
d_gene: -
j_gene: TRBJ1-3
CDR3nt: TGTGCCAGCAGCCTCGGCCGAATGCGAGGAAACACCATATATTTT
CDR3aa: CASSLGRMRGNTIYF

v_gene: TRBV15
abundance: -
d_gene: -
j_gene: TRBJ2-1
CDR3nt: TGTGCCACCAGCAGAGACACTAGTAGTAGGGGTGAGCAGTTCTTC
CDR3aa: CATSRDTSSRGEQFF

v_gene: TRBV18
abundance: -
d_gene: -
j_gene: TRBJ2-7
CDR3nt: TGTGCCAGCTCACCAGATGCCAGCCACGAGCAGTACTTC
CDR3aa: CASSPDASHEQYF

v_gene: TRBV4-2
abundance: -
d_gene: -
j_gene: TRBJ2-6
CDR3nt: TGTGCCAGCAGCCAAGCATCTCGGACAGATTACTCTGGGGCCAACGTCCTGACTTTC
CDR3aa: CASSQASRTDYSGANVLTF

v_gene: TRBV30
abundance: once
d_gene: TRBD1
j_gene: TRBJ1-2
CDR3nt: TGTGCCTGGGGGGACAGGGGTGCTGGCTACACCTTC
CDR3aa: CAWGDRGAGYTF

v_gene: TRBV7-3
abundance: few
d_gene: -
j_gene: TRBJ2-2
CDR3nt: TGTGCCAGCAGCTTACAGGGGACCGGGGAGCTGTTTTTT
CDR3aa: CASSLQGTGELFF

v_gene: TRBV19
abundance: -
d_gene: TRBD1
j_gene: TRBJ1-1
CDR3nt: TGTGCCAGTAGCCTCCGGGACAGGGGACCCTCGGCTTTCTTT
CDR3aa: CASSLRDRGPSAFF

v_gene: TRBV9
abundance: -
d_gene: -
j_gene: TRBJ1-3
CDR3nt: TGTGCCAGCAGTGTGGGGTCCGGCTCTGGAAACACCATATATTTT
CDR3aa: CASSVGSGSGNTIYF

v_gene: TRBV28
abundance: -
d_gene: -
j_gene: TRBJ1-1
CDR3nt: TGTGCCAGCGGCCAATCGGACAGCAGAGAAGCTTTCTTT
CDR3aa: CASGQSDSREAFF

v_gene: TRBV4-1
abundance: -
d_gene: TRBD1
j_gene: TRBJ1-3
CDR3nt: TGCGCCAGCAGCCAAAATCCGGGACAGGGATTCCACACCATATATTTT
CDR3aa: CASSQNPGQGFHTIYF

v_gene: TRBV28
abundance: -
d_gene: -
j_gene: TRBJ1-5
CDR3nt: TGTGCCACTAGGAGGAATCAGCCCCAGCATTTT
CDR3aa: CATRRNQPQHF

v_gene: TRBV6-2/TRBV6-3
abundance: -
d_gene: TRBD1
j_gene: TRBJ1-1
CDR3nt: TGTGCCAGCAGTTCCGACAGGGGGTTGAGCACTGAAGCTTTCTTT
CDR3aa: CASSSDRGLSTEAFF

v_gene: TRBV7-2
abundance: -
d_gene: -
j_gene: TRBJ2-7
CDR3nt: TGTGCCAGCCTTTTAAGAAATTCCTACGAGCAGTACTTC
CDR3aa: CASLLRNSYEQYF

v_gene: TRBV28
abundance: -
d_gene: -
j_gene: TRBJ1-2
CDR3nt: TGTGCCAGCACCGGGGACGGAACTAACTATGGCTACACCTTC
CDR3aa: CASTGDGTNYGYTF

v_gene: TRBV7-2
abundance: -
d_gene: -
j_gene: TRBJ1-2
CDR3nt: TGTGCCAGCAGCTACCTCCCCCGCAGCCGGGACACCTTC
CDR3aa: CASSYLPRSRDTF

v_gene: TRBV7-8
abundance: -
d_gene: TRBD1
j_gene: TRBJ2-7
CDR3nt: TGTGCCAGCAGCACCAGAGCGGACAGGGACTCCTACGAGCAGTACTTC
CDR3aa: CASSTRADRDSYEQYF

v_gene: TRBV6-6
abundance: once
d_gene: -
j_gene: TRBJ2-3
CDR3nt: TGTGCCAGCAGTTACTCCGGGACTGGACGAGATACGCAGTATTTT
CDR3aa: CASSYSGTGRDTQYF

v_gene: TRBV2
abundance: -
d_gene: -
j_gene: TRBJ1-4
CDR3nt: TGTGCCAGCAATCCGGGACTGGGGAATGAAAAACTGTTTTTT
CDR3aa: CASNPGLGNEKLFF

v_gene: TRBV20-1
abundance: once
d_gene: -
j_gene: TRBJ2-3
CDR3nt: TGCAGTGCTATCTGGACAGATACGCAGTATTTT
CDR3aa: CSAIWTDTQYF

v_gene: TRBV29-1
abundance: -
d_gene: TRBD1
j_gene: TRBJ1-2
CDR3nt: TGCAGCGTGACGGACAGGGGGTCAGGCTACACCTTC
CDR3aa: CSVTDRGSGYTF

v_gene: TRBV5-5
abundance: -
d_gene: -
j_gene: TRBJ1-3
CDR3nt: TGTGCCAGCAGCCCAGTCGGGGGAACTGGAAACACCATATATTTT
CDR3aa: CASSPVGGTGNTIYF

v_gene: TRBV5-6
abundance: once
d_gene: -
j_gene: TRBJ1-2
CDR3nt: TGTGCCAGCAGCTTGGGTAGTTATGGCTACACCTTC
CDR3aa: CASSLGSYGYTF

v_gene: TRBV5-1
abundance: -
d_gene: -
j_gene: TRBJ1-3
CDR3nt: TGCGCCAGCAGCTTGGCCACGGGGGGAACCATATATTTT
CDR3aa: CASSLATGGTIYF

v_gene: TRBV6-5
abundance: -
d_gene: TRBD1
j_gene: TRBJ1-1
CDR3nt: TGTGCCAGCAGTTCGGGACAGGGGTTCACTGAAGCTTTCTTT
CDR3aa: CASSSGQGFTEAFF

v_gene: TRBV11-2
abundance: -
d_gene: TRBD1
j_gene: TRBJ2-7
CDR3nt: TGTGCCAGCAGCTTAGGTTCAGGGGACAGCGATTACGAGCAGTACTTC
CDR3aa: CASSLGSGDSDYEQYF

v_gene: TRBV10-3
abundance: -
d_gene: TRBD1
j_gene: TRBJ2-7
CDR3nt: TGTGCCATCAGCCCGGGACAGGGGGCTTACGAGCAGTACTTC
CDR3aa: CAISPGQGAYEQYF

v_gene: TRBV19
abundance: once
d_gene: TRBD1
j_gene: TRBJ1-6
CDR3nt: TGTGCCAGTAGCTCGGACAGGGGAAGGGGTTCACCCCTCCACTTT
CDR3aa: CASSSDRGRGSPLHF

v_gene: TRBV10-3
abundance: few
d_gene: -
j_gene: TRBJ1-3
CDR3nt: TGTGCCATCGCTGACTCTATCCTGAGGAACACCATATATTTT
CDR3aa: CAIADSILRNTIYF

v_gene: TRBV5-6
abundance: -
d_gene: -
j_gene: TRBJ2-2
CDR3nt: TGTGCCAGCAGCTTGTTCTTACGGAACACCGGGGAGCTGTTTTTT
CDR3aa: CASSLFLRNTGELFF

v_gene: TRBV4-1
abundance: -
d_gene: -
j_gene: TRBJ2-2
CDR3nt: TGCGCCAGCAGCCAACCCCGGGCCGCCCCCGGGGAGCTGTTTTTT
CDR3aa: CASSQPRAAPGELFF

v_gene: TRBV6-2/TRBV6-3
abundance: -
d_gene: TRBD2
j_gene: TRBJ2-1
CDR3nt: TGTGCCAGCAGTTACTTCATGTTGCGGGGGGACAATGAGCAGTTCTTC
CDR3aa: CASSYFMLRGDNEQFF

v_gene: TRBV12-3/TRBV12-4
abundance: -
d_gene: -
j_gene: TRBJ1-4
CDR3nt: TGTGCCAGCAGTTTATCATCGGGGGAAAAACTGTTTTTT
CDR3aa: CASSLSSGEKLFF